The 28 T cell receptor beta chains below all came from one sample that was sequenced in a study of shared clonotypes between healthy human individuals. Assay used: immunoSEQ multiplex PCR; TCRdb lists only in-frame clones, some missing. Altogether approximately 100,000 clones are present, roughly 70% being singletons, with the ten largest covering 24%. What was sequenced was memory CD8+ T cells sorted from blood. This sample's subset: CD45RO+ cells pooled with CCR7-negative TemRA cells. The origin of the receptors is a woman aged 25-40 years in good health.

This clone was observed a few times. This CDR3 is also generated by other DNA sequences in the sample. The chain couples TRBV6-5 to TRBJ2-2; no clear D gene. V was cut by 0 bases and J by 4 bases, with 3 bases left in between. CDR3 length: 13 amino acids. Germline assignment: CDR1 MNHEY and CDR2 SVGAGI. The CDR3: CASSYSSTGELFF. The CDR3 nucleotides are TGTGCCAGCAGTTACTCGAGCACCGGGGAGCTGTTTTTT.

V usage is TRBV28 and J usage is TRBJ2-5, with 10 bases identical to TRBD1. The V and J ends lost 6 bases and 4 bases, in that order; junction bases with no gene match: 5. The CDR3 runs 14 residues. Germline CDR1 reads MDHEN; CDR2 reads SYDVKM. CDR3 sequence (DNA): TGTGCCAGCAGGGACAGGGGGTATCGAGAGACCCAGTACTTC. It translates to CASRDRGYRETQYF.

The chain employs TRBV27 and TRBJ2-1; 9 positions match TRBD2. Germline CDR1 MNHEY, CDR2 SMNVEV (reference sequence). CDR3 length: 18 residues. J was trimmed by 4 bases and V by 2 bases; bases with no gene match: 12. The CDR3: CASSLIAASGARYNEQFF. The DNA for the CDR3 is TGTGCCAGCAGTTTAATCGCGGCTAGCGGGGCCCGTTACAATGAGCAGTTCTTC.

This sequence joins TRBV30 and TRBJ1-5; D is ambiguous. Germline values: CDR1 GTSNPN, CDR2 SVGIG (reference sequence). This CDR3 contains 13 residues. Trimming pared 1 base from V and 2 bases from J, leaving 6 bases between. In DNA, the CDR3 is TGTGCCTGGAGTGGGGGAGGCAATCAGCCCCAGCATTTT. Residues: CAWSGGGNQPQHF.

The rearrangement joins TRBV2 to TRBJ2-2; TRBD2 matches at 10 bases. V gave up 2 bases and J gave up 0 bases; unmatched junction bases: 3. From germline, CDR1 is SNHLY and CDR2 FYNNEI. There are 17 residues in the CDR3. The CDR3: CASSERAGGSNTGELFF. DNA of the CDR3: TGTGCCAGCAGTGAACGAGCGGGAGGGTCGAACACCGGGGAGCTGTTTTTT.

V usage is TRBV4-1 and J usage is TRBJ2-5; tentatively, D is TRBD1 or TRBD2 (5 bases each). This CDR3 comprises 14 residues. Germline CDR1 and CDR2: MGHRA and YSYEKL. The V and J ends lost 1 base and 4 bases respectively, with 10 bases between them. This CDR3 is CASSQAPGRETQYF. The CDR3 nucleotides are TGCGCCAGCAGCCAAGCCCCGGGGCGAGAGACCCAGTACTTC.

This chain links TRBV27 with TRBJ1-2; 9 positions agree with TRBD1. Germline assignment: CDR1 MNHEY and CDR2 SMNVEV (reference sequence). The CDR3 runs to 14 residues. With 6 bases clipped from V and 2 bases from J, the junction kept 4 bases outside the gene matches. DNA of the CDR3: TGTGCCAGCAGGGGGACAGGGACCAACTATGGCTACACCTTC. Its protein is CASRGTGTNYGYTF.

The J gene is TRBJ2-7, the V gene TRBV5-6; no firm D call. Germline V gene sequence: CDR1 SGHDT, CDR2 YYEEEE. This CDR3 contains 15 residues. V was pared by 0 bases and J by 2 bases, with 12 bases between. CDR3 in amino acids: CASSLGGWRAYEQYF. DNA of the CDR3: TGTGCCAGCAGCTTGGGTGGGTGGCGCGCCTACGAGCAGTACTTC.

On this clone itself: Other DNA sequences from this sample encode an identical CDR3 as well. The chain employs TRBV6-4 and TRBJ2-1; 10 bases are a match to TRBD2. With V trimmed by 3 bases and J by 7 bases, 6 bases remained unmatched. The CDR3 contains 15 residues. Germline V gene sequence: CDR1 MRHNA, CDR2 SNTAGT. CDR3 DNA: TGTGCCAGCAGTGAGGCTAGCGGGAGCGTTAATGAGCAGTTCTTC. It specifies CASSEASGSVNEQFF.

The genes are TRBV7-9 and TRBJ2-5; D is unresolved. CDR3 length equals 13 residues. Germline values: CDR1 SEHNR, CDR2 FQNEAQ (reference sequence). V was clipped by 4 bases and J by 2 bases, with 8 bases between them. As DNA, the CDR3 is TGTGCCAGCAGCTCGGTTATACAAGAGACCCAGTACTTC. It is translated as CASSSVIQETQYF.

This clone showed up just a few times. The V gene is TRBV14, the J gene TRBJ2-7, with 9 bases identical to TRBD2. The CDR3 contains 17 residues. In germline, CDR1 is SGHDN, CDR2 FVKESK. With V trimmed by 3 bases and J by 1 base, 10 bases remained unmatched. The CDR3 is CASSHARLAAVSYEQYF. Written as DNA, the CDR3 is TGTGCCAGCAGCCACGCTCGACTAGCGGCCGTTTCCTACGAGCAGTACTTC.

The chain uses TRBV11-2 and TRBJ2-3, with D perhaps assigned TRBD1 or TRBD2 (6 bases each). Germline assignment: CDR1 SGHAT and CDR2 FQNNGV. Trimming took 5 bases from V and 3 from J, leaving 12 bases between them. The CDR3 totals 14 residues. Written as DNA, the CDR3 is TGTGCCAGCAGCCCCTGGGGGGCTACAGATACGCAGTATTTT. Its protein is CASSPWGATDTQYF.

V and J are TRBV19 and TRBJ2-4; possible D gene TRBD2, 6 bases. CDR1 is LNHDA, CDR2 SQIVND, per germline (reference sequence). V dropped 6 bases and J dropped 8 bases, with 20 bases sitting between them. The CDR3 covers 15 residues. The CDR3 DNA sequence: TGTGCCAGTAGAGTGGGGGGAACGGCGACGTACATTCAGTACTTC. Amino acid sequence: CASRVGGTATYIQYF.

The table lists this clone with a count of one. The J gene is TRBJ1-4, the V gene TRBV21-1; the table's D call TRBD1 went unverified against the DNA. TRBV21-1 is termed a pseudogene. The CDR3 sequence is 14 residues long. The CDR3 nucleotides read TGTGCCAGCCAGACCGGGACAGCTAATGAAAAACTGTTTTTT. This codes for CASQTGTANEKLFF.

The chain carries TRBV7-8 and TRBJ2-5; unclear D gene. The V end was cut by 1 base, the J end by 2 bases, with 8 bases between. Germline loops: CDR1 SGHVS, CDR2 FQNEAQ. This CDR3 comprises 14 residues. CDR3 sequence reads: CASSLVTAQETQYF. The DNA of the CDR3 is TGTGCCAGCAGCTTAGTTACAGCACAAGAGACCCAGTACTTC. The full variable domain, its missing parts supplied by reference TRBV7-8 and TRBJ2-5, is GAGVSQSPRYKVAKRGQDVALRCDPISGHVSLFWYQQALGQGPEFLTYFQNEAQLDKSGLPSDRFFAERPEGSVSTLKIQRTQQEDSAVYLCASSLVTAQETQYFGPGTRLLVL.

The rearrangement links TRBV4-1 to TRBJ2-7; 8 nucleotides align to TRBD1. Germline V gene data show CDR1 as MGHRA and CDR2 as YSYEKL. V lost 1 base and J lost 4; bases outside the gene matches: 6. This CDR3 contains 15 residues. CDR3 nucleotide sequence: TGCGCCAGCAGCCAAGGGCGGCAGGGGGCATACGAGCAGTACTTC. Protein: CASSQGRQGAYEQYF.

The CDR3 protein is CASSERDTQYF. The CDR3 nucleotides read TGCGCCAGCAGTGAAAGGGATACGCAGTATTTT. V and J are TRBV10-1 and TRBJ2-3; D remains unclear. This CDR3 is built from 11 residues. From germline, CDR1 is WNHNN and CDR2 SYGVQD (reference sequence). Trimming shortened V by 3 bases and J by 6 bases, and 4 bases separated the two germline ends.

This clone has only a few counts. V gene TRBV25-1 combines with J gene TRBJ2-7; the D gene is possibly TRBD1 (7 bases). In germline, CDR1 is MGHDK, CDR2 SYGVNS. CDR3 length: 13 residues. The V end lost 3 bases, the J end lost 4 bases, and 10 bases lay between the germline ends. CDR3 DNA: TGTGCCAGCAGTGACAGGGGGGCATACGAGCAGTACTTC. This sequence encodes CASSDRGAYEQYF.

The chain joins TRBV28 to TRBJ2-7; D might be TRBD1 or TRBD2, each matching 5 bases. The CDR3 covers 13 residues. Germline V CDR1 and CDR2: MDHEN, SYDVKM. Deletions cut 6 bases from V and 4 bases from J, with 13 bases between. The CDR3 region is CASSGTPFYEQYF. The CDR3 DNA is TGTGCCAGCAGCGGGACGCCATTTTACGAGCAGTACTTC. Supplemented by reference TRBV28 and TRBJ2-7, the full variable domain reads DVKVTQSSRYLVKRTGEKVFLECVQDMDHENMFWYRQDPGLGLRLIYFSYDVKMKEKGDIPEGYSVSREKKERFSLILESASTNQTSMYLCASSGTPFYEQYFGPGTRLTVT.

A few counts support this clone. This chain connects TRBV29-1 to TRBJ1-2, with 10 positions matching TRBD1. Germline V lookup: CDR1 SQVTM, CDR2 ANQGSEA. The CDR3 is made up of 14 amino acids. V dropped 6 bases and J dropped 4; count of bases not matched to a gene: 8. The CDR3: CSVPGTGDFYGYTF. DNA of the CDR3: TGCAGCGTGCCCGGGACAGGGGATTTCTATGGCTACACCTTC.

Here the CDR3 reads CASSPSGDVSEQFF. CDR3 DNA: TGTGCCAGCAGCCCCTCCGGGGACGTAAGTGAGCAGTTCTTC. The V call is TRBV6-6, the J call TRBJ2-1; D is perhaps TRBD1 or TRBD2 (5 bases each). Germline V lookup: CDR1 MNHNY, CDR2 SVGAGI (reference sequence). The length of the CDR3 is 14 residues. V lost 6 bases and J 9 bases, leaving 18 bases between the germline ends.

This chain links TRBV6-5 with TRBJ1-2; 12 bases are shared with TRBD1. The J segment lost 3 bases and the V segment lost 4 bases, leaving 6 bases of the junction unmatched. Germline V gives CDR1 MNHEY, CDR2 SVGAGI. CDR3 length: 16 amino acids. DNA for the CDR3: TGTGCCAGCAGTTTCTCGGGACAGGGGGCGGACTATGGCTACACCTTC. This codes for CASSFSGQGADYGYTF.

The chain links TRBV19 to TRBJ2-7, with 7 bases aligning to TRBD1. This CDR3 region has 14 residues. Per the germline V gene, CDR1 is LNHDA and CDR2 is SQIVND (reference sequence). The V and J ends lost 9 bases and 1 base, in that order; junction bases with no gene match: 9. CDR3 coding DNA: TGTGCCAGCCGTCCCCGGGACAGATCCTACGAGCAGTACTTC. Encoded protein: CASRPRDRSYEQYF.

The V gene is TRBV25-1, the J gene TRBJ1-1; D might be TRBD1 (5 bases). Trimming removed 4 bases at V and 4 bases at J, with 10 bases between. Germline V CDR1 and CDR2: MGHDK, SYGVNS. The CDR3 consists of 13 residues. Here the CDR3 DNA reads TGTGCCAGCAGTGGGACGGGGGGCACTGAAGCTTTCTTT. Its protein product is CASSGTGGTEAFF.

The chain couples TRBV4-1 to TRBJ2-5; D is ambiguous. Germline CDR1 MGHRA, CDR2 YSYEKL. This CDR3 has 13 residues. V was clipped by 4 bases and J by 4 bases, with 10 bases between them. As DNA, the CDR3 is TGCGCCAGCAGCCCCATAGACTCAGAGACCCAGTACTTC. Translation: CASSPIDSETQYF.

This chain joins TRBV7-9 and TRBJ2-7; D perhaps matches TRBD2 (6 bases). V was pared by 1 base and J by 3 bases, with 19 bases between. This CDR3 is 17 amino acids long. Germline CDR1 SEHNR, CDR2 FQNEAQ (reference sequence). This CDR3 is CASSLDSEPGLLYEQYF. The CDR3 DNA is TGTGCCAGCAGCTTAGATTCAGAACCGGGACTCCTCTACGAGCAGTACTTC. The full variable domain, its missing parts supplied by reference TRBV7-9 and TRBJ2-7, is DTGVSQNPRHKITKRGQNVTFRCDPISEHNRLYWYRQTLGQGPEFLTYFQNEAQLEKSRLLSDRFSAERPKGSFSTLEIQRTEQGDSAMYLCASSLDSEPGLLYEQYFGPGTRLTVT.

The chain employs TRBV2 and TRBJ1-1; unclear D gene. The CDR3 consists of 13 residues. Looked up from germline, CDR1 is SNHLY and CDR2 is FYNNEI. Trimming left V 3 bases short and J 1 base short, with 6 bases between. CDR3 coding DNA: TGTGCCAGCAGTGACGTGGAGAACACTGAAGCTTTCTTT. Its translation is CASSDVENTEAFF.

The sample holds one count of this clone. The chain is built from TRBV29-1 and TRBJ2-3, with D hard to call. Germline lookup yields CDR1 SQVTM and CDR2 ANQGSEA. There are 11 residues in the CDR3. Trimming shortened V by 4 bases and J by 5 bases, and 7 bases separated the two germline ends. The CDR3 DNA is TGCAGCGTTGGGGTAGAAGATACGCAGTATTTT. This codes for CSVGVEDTQYF.